This T cell receptor (beta chain) was recovered during a study of CD8+CD57+ T cells in acquired aplastic anemia. Study overall: CD4+ and CD8+ cells, once sorted, gave DNA averaging roughly 3 ug.

TCR beta VDJ and CDR3 were profiled, and genomic DNA was the template. TCRdb re-derived calls from the reads in MiXCR, one entry per CDR3 protein. Altogether 250,000 to 300,000 distinct CDR3 sequences are present, approximately 55% being singletons, with the ten largest covering 6.5% to 10%. The ends lost 6 bases at V and 1 base at J; junction bases unmatched: 7. Germline CDR1 and CDR2: LNHDA and SQIVND (reference sequence). The CDR3 sequence is 16 residues long. The V and J genes are TRBV19 and TRBJ1-5, with 9 bases aligning to TRBD1. This clonotype was obtained from a human donor with severe aplastic anemia or a healthy control (not recorded which). Sequenced: sorted CD4+, CD8+, or CD8+CD57+ T cells (not recorded which) from PBMCs. Here the CDR3 reads CASSRQGQGSNQPQHF. The CDR3 nucleotides read TGTGCCAGTAGCCGCCAAGGACAGGGGAGCAATCAGCCCCAGCATTTT.